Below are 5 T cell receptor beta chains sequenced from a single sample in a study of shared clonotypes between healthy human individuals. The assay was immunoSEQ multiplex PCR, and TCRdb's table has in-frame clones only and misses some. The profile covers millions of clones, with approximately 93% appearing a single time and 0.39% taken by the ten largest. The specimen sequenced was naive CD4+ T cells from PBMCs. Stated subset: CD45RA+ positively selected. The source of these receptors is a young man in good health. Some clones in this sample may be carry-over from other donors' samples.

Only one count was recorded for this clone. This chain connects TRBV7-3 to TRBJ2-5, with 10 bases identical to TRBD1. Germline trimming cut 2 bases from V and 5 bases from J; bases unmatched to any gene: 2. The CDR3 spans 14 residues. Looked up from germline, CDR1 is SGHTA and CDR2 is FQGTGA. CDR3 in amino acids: CASSLRQGAETQYF. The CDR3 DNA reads TGTGCCAGCAGCTTACGACAGGGGGCGGAGACCCAGTACTTC.

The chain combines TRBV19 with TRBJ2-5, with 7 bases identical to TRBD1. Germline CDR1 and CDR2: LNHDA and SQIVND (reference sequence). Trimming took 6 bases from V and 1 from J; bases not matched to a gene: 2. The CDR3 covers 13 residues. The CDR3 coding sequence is TGTGCCAGTAGCCGACAGGGCCAAGAGACCCAGTACTTC. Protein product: CASSRQGQETQYF.

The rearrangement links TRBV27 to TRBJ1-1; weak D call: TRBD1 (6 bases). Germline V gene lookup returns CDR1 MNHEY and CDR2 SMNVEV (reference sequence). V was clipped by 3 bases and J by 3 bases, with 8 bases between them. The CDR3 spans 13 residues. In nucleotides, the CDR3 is TGTGCCAGCAGTTTCGGGGGCTACACTGAAGCTTTCTTT. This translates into CASSFGGYTEAFF.

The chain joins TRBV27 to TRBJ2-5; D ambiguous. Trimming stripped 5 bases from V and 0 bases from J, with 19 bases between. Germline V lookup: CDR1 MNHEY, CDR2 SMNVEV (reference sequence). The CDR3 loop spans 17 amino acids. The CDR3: CASSPNGWPDDQETQYF. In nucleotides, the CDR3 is TGTGCCAGCAGTCCTAACGGCTGGCCCGATGACCAAGAGACCCAGTACTTC.

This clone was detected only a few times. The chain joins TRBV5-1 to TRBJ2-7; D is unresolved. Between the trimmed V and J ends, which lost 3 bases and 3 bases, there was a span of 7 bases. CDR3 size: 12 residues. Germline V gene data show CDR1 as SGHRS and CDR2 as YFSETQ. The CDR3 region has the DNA TGCGCCAGCAGCTCGATAGGCTACGAGCAGTACTTC. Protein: CASSSIGYEQYF.